This TCR beta chain was captured by sequencing in a study of T cell responses to AZD1222 COVID-19 vaccine. Study findings and constraints: Two doses of AZD1222 preceded a rise in Spike-specific TCR breadth and depth. Nearly half of spike-specific TCRs reportedly go after variant regions that carry no mutations.

This clone has just one count. Its target is not known. This CDR3 has 13 amino acids. Germline loops: CDR1 SEHNR, CDR2 FQNEAQ (reference sequence). V lost 8 bases and J lost 0, with 8 bases in between. Clones were sequenced by immunoSEQ multiplex PCR, and TCRdb holds only the in-frame ones, with some missing. This table has about 99,000 clones, over 90% appearing once. Sequences were derived from peripheral blood, sampled on day 0 of AZD1222 vaccination. The sequence derives from an adult in good health. The chain links TRBV7-9 to TRBJ1-5, with a weak D call TRBD1 (5 bases). CDR3 sequence (DNA): TGTGCCAGCGGCGACAGTAGCAATCAGCCCCAGCATTTT. Its translation: CASGDSSNQPQHF.